The entry that follows covers one TCR beta chain sequence. What it recognizes is unknown. This record comes from a study of lymphopenia after photon versus proton radiotherapy. This CDR3 region has 13 residues. Germline V gene sequence: CDR1 MDHEN, CDR2 SYDVKM. The germline V and J ends were trimmed by 1 base and 5 bases, with 8 bases remaining between them. General study findings and limits: Larger post-nadir TCR diversity loss correlated inversely with survival in deceased patients.

Measured with immunoSEQ multiplex PCR; TCRdb has only the in-frame clones, and not every one. The table includes more than 50,000 clones, about 83% detected once. The chain recombines TRBV28 with TRBJ1-1; D is unresolved. Sequences were derived from peripheral blood, sampled from a patient treated with photon-based radiotherapy. This TCR was sampled from a middle-aged man with gastric cancer. In DNA form, the CDR3 reads TGTGCCAGCAGTTTATTCGAGGGAACTGAAGCTTTCTTT. Protein product: CASSLFEGTEAFF.